This T cell receptor beta chain is drawn from a study of OX40 agonist ivuxolimab in advanced cancers. Points on this clone: Its target is unknown. At one of its ends the junction is not consistent with the germline gene, which may arise from a read error.

Study-wide results and caveats: Normalized expansion of T-cell clones was also low for some nonresponders. By week 6 at 0.1 to 3.0 mg/kg, blood CD4+ and CD8+ T cells had expanded clonally.

The study sampled blood at baseline, cycle 4 day 1, and cycle 7 day 1. Sequenced by immunoSEQ multiplex PCR; TCRdb stores in-frame clones only, minus some. This table holds 77,000 or so clones, roughly 94% found once. Germline V lookup: CDR1 SQVTM, CDR2 ANQGSEA. The CDR3 sequence is 16 residues long. This chain connects TRBV29-1 to TRBJ2-7; D possibly corresponds to TRBD1 (5 bases). The receptor was derived from an adult with an advanced solid tumor such as melanoma, head and neck, liver or kidney cancer. Sample: CD4+ or CD8+ T cells sorted from blood, taken in a trial of the OX40 agonist ivuxolimab. CDR3 in DNA: TGCTGCGTCCCCATCCCCCCCCAGGGTACGGTCTACGAGCAGTACTTC. Protein product: CCVPIPPQGTVYEQYF.